This entry is about one TCR beta chain. Its specific antigen is unknown. Base qualities are not recorded, but no much larger clone differs from it by a single base. These data originate in a study of blood T cell repertoires in COVID-19 (dated by TCRdb to the early 2020s). At the level of the whole study: The collaborator samples originated in the United States, Italy and Spain and spanned the acute and convalescent phases of COVID-19. The samples were drawn from the first 160 participants of the ongoing ImmuneRACE study and from 1,254 subjects provided by 6 global collaborators. Where available, HLA class I and class II types were taken from metadata supplied by the sample provider and were not determined by assay-based typing. The dataset comprised deeply sampled blood TCRbeta repertoires from subjects exposed to, actively infected with, or recovered from COVID-19. A de-identified subject ID, COVID-19 status, age in years and sex were almost always included in the sample metadata. The material from the prospective study consisted of cDNA or gDNA derived from T cells, B-cell-depleted T cells, or PBMCs. A freely available public database, intended as a resource for researchers studying the immune response to SARS-CoV-2, is where the repertoires were released.

Overall study outcomes, separate from this receptor: The quantity of clinical and demographic metadata differed by source and by participant and was supplied without curation.

Participants in the prospective study were aged roughly 18 to 100 years, lived in 20 to 25 United States geographic areas, and enrolled through a virtual design. Cohort assignment in the prospective study relied on participant-reported clinical history from a screening survey and a study questionnaire. For ImmuneRACE Cohort 3, a participant was defined as recovered based on two consecutive negative NP/OP PCR tests, clearance by a healthcare professional, or resolution of symptoms. Mobile phlebotomists in the prospective study collected whole blood, serum and a nasopharyngeal or oropharyngeal swab from every participant. Prospective study participants could optionally give additional blood draws and questionnaires over a roughly two-month period. Prospective study blood samples were shipped either frozen or at room temperature before DNA extraction. Here V drops 4 bases and J drops 4 bases, and the junction holds 3 bases not matched to any gene. In the germline V gene, CDR1 corresponds to SNHLY and CDR2 to FYNNEI. Taken from cysteine to phenylalanine, the CDR3 has 13 residues. Here the CDR3 DNA is all that survives: 39 bases in frame from base 1.

The immunoSEQ Assay, a bias-controlled multiplex PCR, was used to amplify TCRbeta CDR3 regions from genomic DNA. For the original study's pipeline: The number of nucleated cells in each sample was estimated by amplification of reference gene primers within the assay. Sequence reads were collapsed and filtered to measure the absolute abundance of every unique TCRbeta CDR3 rearrangement. For each sample, productive Simpson clonality was calculated by taking the square root of Simpson's diversity index across productive rearrangements. As stored in TCRdb, this immuneACCESS dataset retains in-frame rearrangements with V and J assigned. A fraction of the clones does not appear; measured against another copy, unresolved V genes explain less than half of the discrepancy, and the remainder lacks a known reason. The V and J calls and the clone size are those of that table, but D and trimming were determined from the DNA. For this sample the table gives a few hundred thousand clones, of which approximately 81% were detected only once. 15% to 20% of the sample goes to the ten largest clones.

The chain uses TRBV2 and TRBJ2-7, with TRBD1 matching 8 junction bases. This receptor was taken from a middle-aged man who had recovered from COVID-19. The specimen sequenced was PBMCs or T cells enriched from blood (not recorded which). The CDR3 reads CASSGGQGYEQYF. The base sequence is TGTGCCAGCAGTGGAGGACAGGGATACGAGCAGTACTTC.